These 7 T cell receptor beta chains were sequenced from one sample in a study of PD-1 blockade in classical Hodgkin lymphoma. Described time point: cycle 4 day 1 (C4D1), after five to seven weeks of nivolumab. There was relapse after autologous stem cell transplantation in every patient, and there was variation in brentuximab vedotin exposure. Profiled with immunoSEQ multiplex PCR; TCRdb holds only in-frame clones, not every one. This sample has 57,000 or so clones, with roughly 85% found just once. The source material was peripheral blood mononuclear cells (PBMCs), sampled before the fourth cycle of nivolumab. The receptor set was obtained from a human donor with classical Hodgkin lymphoma.

The chain has TRBV7-9 and TRBJ2-2, with a tentative D call TRBD1 (5 bases). The CDR3 runs to 14 residues. Germline CDR1 and CDR2: SEHNR and FQNEAQ (reference sequence). V lost 6 bases and J lost 0, with 8 bases in between. This CDR3 reads CASRMTANTGELFF. CDR3 sequence (DNA): TGTGCCAGCAGGATGACAGCGAACACCGGGGAGCTGTTTTTT.

The chain joins TRBV5-1 to TRBJ2-1; a weak D match, TRBD2 (6 bases). The CDR3 consists of 14 residues. Germline loops: CDR1 SGHRS, CDR2 YFSETQ. V lost 3 bases and J 6 bases, leaving 13 bases between the germline ends. The CDR3 DNA reads as TGCGCCAGCAGCTCTCCACTAGCCGTCAATGAGCAGTTCTTC. Its protein product is CASSSPLAVNEQFF.

The V gene is TRBV28, the J gene TRBJ2-5; TRBD2 might be the D (6 bases). The CDR3 covers 15 residues. V was shortened by 5 bases and J by 2 bases, with 15 bases between the two germline ends. CDR1 and CDR2 (germline): MDHEN, SYDVKM. CDR3 nucleotides: TGTGCCAGCAGTCCCATCGGGCGGGGACAAGAGACCCAGTACTTC. It translates to CASSPIGRGQETQYF.

The gene calls are TRBV4-2 and TRBJ1-1, with D possibly matching TRBD1 (5 bases). The CDR3 covers 13 residues. Per germline, CDR1 LGHNA and CDR2 YNFKEQ. Trimming cost V 0 bases and J 11 bases, with 13 bases left between them. CDR3 region: CASSQDQGTRAFF. The CDR3, as DNA: TGTGCCAGCAGCCAAGATCAGGGCACCAGGGCTTTCTTT.

This rearrangement joins TRBV19 to TRBJ1-2; D gene ambiguous. The germline V and J ends were trimmed by 0 bases and 0 bases, with 17 bases remaining between them. The CDR3 loop spans 18 amino acids. Germline values: CDR1 LNHDA, CDR2 SQIVND (reference sequence). CDR3 residues: CASSIDFASADTNYGYTF. The CDR3 DNA reads TGTGCCAGTAGTATAGATTTTGCGTCTGCCGATACTAACTATGGCTACACCTTC.

The chain has TRBV13 and TRBJ2-3; no reliable D call. CDR1 PRHDT and CDR2 FYEKMQ come from the germline V gene (reference sequence). CDR3 size: 16 residues. Trimming removed 11 bases from V and 6 bases from J, with 27 bases in between. The CDR3 spells CASQPGHLPGGDTQYF. Here the CDR3 DNA reads TGTGCCTCCCAGCCCGGGCATTTACCGGGCGGCGATACGCAGTATTTT.

The chain employs TRBV18 and TRBJ2-7; 9 bases fit TRBD2. Germline CDR1 is KGHSH and CDR2 is LQKENI. V gave up 10 bases and J gave up 3 bases; unmatched junction bases: 13. The length of the CDR3 is 15 residues. CDR3 nucleotide sequence: TGTGCCACCGCGGGCGGGGGGGCATCTGGCTACGAGCAGTACTTC. Translated, it gives CATAGGGASGYEQYF.